Listed below are T cell receptor beta chains from one sample, sequenced in a study of blood T cell repertoires in COVID-19. The method was immunoSEQ multiplex PCR; TCRdb's version includes in-frame clones alone and lacks a portion of them. The data contain approximately 250,000 clones, around 86% of them singletons. The specimen was peripheral blood. Source of these receptors: a woman aged 55-75 years who had recovered from COVID-19. CDR3s include the opening cysteine and the closing phenylalanine or tryptophan. The order of the fields is V gene, J gene, clone size, D gene, CDR3 DNA, CDR3 protein. A D gene is named only where the DNA matches it firmly. The size of a clone is reported for some rows only, either as once, few or many, or as a class for expanded clones.

TRBV5-6,TRBJ2-7,.,.,TGTGCCAGCAGCTTGATTGACAGGAGCTCCTACGAGCAGTACTTC,CASSLIDRSSYEQYF
TRBV4-1,TRBJ2-3,.,.,TGCGCCAGCAGCTCCATCGGGGCAGATACGCAGTATTTT,CASSSIGADTQYF
TRBV18,TRBJ1-4,.,TRBD1,TGTGCCAGCTCACAAGGACAGGCCTCTAAGGCTGAAAAACTGTTTTTT,CASSQGQASKAEKLFF
TRBV7-2,TRBJ1-1,.,TRBD1,TGTGCCAGCAGCTATAGACAGGGACATGAAGCTTTCTTT,CASSYRQGHEAFF
TRBV7-6,TRBJ1-2,.,TRBD1,TGTGCCAGCAGCTTAAAACCCACAGGGGAAGCGGGCTACACCTTC,CASSLKPTGEAGYTF
TRBV23-1,TRBJ2-6,.,.,TGCGCCAGCAGTCCGCGGACAGCCCGGTCTGGGGCCAACGTCCTGACTTTC,CASSPRTARSGANVLTF
TRBV19,TRBJ1-6,.,.,TGTGCCAGTAGTATAGATCGGCAGGGTCCTTCACCCCTCCACTTT,CASSIDRQGPSPLHF
TRBV20-1,TRBJ1-2,.,.,TGCAGTGCCCAGCGGTATGGCTACACCTTC,CSAQRYGYTF
TRBV27,TRBJ2-1,once,TRBD2,TGTGCCAGCAGGATCGCGCTAGCGGGTGACTACAATGAGCAGTTCTTC,CASRIALAGDYNEQFF
TRBV5-1,TRBJ2-5,.,.,TGCGCCAGCAGCTTCCCAGGGGTGGAGACCCAGTACTTC,CASSFPGVETQYF
TRBV6-5,TRBJ2-3,.,.,TGTGCCAGCAGTTACGGACTAAGCACAGATACGCAGTATTTT,CASSYGLSTDTQYF
TRBV3-1/TRBV3-2,TRBJ1-5,.,.,TGTGCCAGCAGCAACGGGGACTTGGGCAATCAGCCCCAGCATTTT,CASSNGDLGNQPQHF
TRBV7-8,TRBJ1-2,.,TRBD1,TGTGCCAGCAGCTTACTGGGACAGAACTATGGCTACACCTTC,CASSLLGQNYGYTF
TRBV4-2,TRBJ1-4,.,.,TGTGCCAGCAGCCCATCACGGACAAGTGTAAATGAAAAACTGTTTTTT,CASSPSRTSVNEKLFF
TRBV12-3/TRBV12-4,TRBJ1-2,.,.,TGTGCCAGCAGTCCAACTCGTAACTATGGCTACACCTTC,CASSPTRNYGYTF
TRBV10-3,TRBJ2-7,.,TRBD1,TGTGCCATCAGCTCGGACAGGGCCCCTCACGAGCAGTACTTC,CAISSDRAPHEQYF
TRBV7-8,TRBJ1-6,.,.,TGTGCCAGCAGCTTAGAGCTCGGTTCACCCCTCCACTTT,CASSLELGSPLHF
TRBV11-2,TRBJ1-2,.,TRBD1,TGTGCCAGCAGCTTCCCAGGGGGCCCTGGCTACACCTTC,CASSFPGGPGYTF
TRBV6-5,TRBJ1-2,once,.,TGTGCCAGCAGTTACGGGGATCCAGGGATCTATGGCTACACCTTC,CASSYGDPGIYGYTF
TRBV11-2,TRBJ2-1,.,TRBD2,TGTGCCAGCAGCTCTGGGGGACGGGGGGTTTACTACAATGAGCAGTTCTTC,CASSSGGRGVYYNEQFF
TRBV7-3,TRBJ1-5,.,.,TGTGCCAGCAGCCCCCATGGAGGGCTCAATCAGCCCCAGCATTTT,CASSPHGGLNQPQHF
TRBV19,TRBJ2-5,few,.,TGTGCCAGTAGTATCATAGGTCCGGGGCGGGGAGTAGAGACCCAGTACTTC,CASSIIGPGRGVETQYF
TRBV19,TRBJ2-5,.,TRBD2,TGTGCCAGTAGTCTTCAGCGGGGGAGGCAAGAGACCCAGTACTTC,CASSLQRGRQETQYF
TRBV6-2/TRBV6-3,TRBJ2-1,.,TRBD2,TGTGCCAGCAGTTACTCCGGGACTAGCGGTGAGCAGTTCTTC,CASSYSGTSGEQFF
TRBV27,TRBJ1-2,.,TRBD1,TGTGCCAGCAGTTTGGTAGGGGGCGCTTATGGCTACACCTTC,CASSLVGGAYGYTF
TRBV6-1,TRBJ1-2,.,.,TGTGCCAGCAGTGAAGTTGGGCAGGGATACGGCTACACCTTC,CASSEVGQGYGYTF
TRBV2,TRBJ1-2,few,TRBD1,TGTGCCAGCAGCGTCGACAGGGAAGGAGGCTACACCTTC,CASSVDREGGYTF
TRBV6-6,TRBJ2-3,.,TRBD1,TGTGCCAGCAGTTTCGGGACAGGGGCAGCAGATACGCAGTATTTT,CASSFGTGAADTQYF
TRBV6-5,TRBJ1-2,.,TRBD1,TGTGCCAGCAGTTACGCGGACAGGGGGGGTGGCTACACCTTC,CASSYADRGGGYTF
TRBV19,TRBJ2-3,.,TRBD2,TGTGCCAGTAGTATTGGGACTAGCGGGGGTCCCACAGATACGCAGTATTTT,CASSIGTSGGPTDTQYF
TRBV28,TRBJ1-4,.,.,TGTGCCAGCAGCGGTAGCGAAAGTGCAACTAATGAAAAACTGTTTTTT,CASSGSESATNEKLFF
TRBV4-3,TRBJ2-1,once,TRBD2,TGCGCCAGCAGCCAAGAGTTGGTAGCGGGGGGGCATTTACGGTCCTACAATGAGCAGTTCTTC,CASSQELVAGGHLRSYNEQFF
TRBV7-9,TRBJ2-5,.,TRBD2,TGTGCCAGCAGCTTAGTAGGGCTAGCGGGGGACCCGGGGACCCAGTACTTC,CASSLVGLAGDPGTQYF
TRBV29-1,TRBJ2-6,.,.,TGCAGCGCCCGAGGGGGAGTTCCTCGTTCGGGGGCCAACGTCCTGACTTTC,CSARGGVPRSGANVLTF
TRBV9,TRBJ1-6,.,TRBD1,TGTGCCAGCAGCGAAGGACAGGGAAGGTCCTATAATTCACCCCTCCACTTT,CASSEGQGRSYNSPLHF
TRBV18,TRBJ2-7,.,TRBD1,TGTGCCAGCTCCCCGGTGGGGGGACAGGGCTCCTACGAGCAGTACTTC,CASSPVGGQGSYEQYF
TRBV7-9,TRBJ2-1,.,.,TGTGCCAGCAGCTCAGACAATTACAATGAGCAGTTCTTC,CASSSDNYNEQFF
TRBV4-1,TRBJ2-5,.,.,TGCGCCAGCAGCCAAGAGTCTCAAGAGACCCAGTACTTC,CASSQESQETQYF
TRBV7-2,TRBJ2-5,.,.,TGTGCCAGCAGCTTAGCGTTGGCAGCGGAGACCCAGTACTTC,CASSLALAAETQYF
TRBV2,TRBJ2-6,.,.,TGTGCCAGCAGTACGGGGGTCTTCTCTGGGGCCAACGTCCTGACTTTC,CASSTGVFSGANVLTF
TRBV5-8,TRBJ1-5,.,TRBD1,TGTGCCAGCAGCTTGGGGGACAGGGCGAGTCAGCCCCAGCATTTT,CASSLGDRASQPQHF
TRBV28,TRBJ1-6,.,TRBD1,TGTGCCAGCAGGATGGGACAGGGCATTTCTAATTCACCCCTCCACTTT,CASRMGQGISNSPLHF
TRBV5-5,TRBJ2-3,.,TRBD1,TGTGCCAGCAGCTCCTACAGGGGACCTGATACGCAGTATTTT,CASSSYRGPDTQYF
TRBV7-8,TRBJ2-7,.,.,TGTGCCAGCAGCTCGCGACAGGTCTACGAGCAGTACTTC,CASSSRQVYEQYF